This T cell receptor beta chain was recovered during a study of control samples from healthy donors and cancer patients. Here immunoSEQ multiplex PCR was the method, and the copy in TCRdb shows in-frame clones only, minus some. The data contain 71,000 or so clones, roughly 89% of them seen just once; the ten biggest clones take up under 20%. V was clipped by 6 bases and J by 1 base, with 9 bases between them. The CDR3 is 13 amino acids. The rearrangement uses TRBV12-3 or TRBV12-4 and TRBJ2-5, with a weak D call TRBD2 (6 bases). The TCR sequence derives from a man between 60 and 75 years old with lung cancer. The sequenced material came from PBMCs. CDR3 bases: TGTGCCAGCAGGGGGGGACTCCAAGAGACCCAGTACTTC. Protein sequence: CASRGGLQETQYF.